This T cell receptor (beta chain) was identified during a study of identical twins. The ends lost 4 bases at V and 8 bases at J; junction bases unmatched: 8. This CDR3 has 15 residues. In germline, CDR1 is MNHNS, CDR2 SASEGT. Study conclusions and caveats: High-abundance cord blood beta clonotypes had fewer insertions; memory repertoires showed none. Out-of-frame alpha sequences shared by twins were enriched for low generation probability.

The sample holds a few counts of this clonotype. Its specificity is unknown. Every donor was a healthy Caucasian. TCRdb called the 5' RACE reads again in MiXCR, with one record for every CDR3 protein. The sample consists of hundreds of thousands of distinct CDR3 sequences, 15% to 20% of them appearing once. In addition, the sample was reused for a study of T cells expressing NK-cell markers.

The receptor was isolated from a woman younger than 35 in good health. The chain combines TRBV6-1 with TRBJ1-6, with 7 bases identical to TRBD1. Sequencing was performed on PBMCs. CDR3 in amino acids: CASSANRGRDSPLHF. CDR3 in DNA: TGTGCCAGCAGTGCCAACAGGGGTCGCGATTCACCCCTCCACTTT.